This T cell receptor (beta chain) was captured by sequencing in a study of long-term antiretroviral therapy in people with HIV. Study results and caveats: Dominating the repertoire at all time points were the clones that expanded before ART. HIV repertoires spanned narrower CDR3 length ranges than controls.

Per germline, CDR1 MGHRA and CDR2 YSYEKL. V dropped 4 bases and J dropped 4; count of bases not matched to a gene: 2. CDR3 length: 14 residues. The run of the v3.0 immunoSEQ assay was at survey level. Profiled with immunoSEQ multiplex PCR; TCRdb holds only in-frame clones, not every one. The data contain some 20,000 clones, about nine tenths of them singletons. In its sample, this clone was seen once. Its antigen is unknown. The starting material was unsorted PBMCs, obtained approximately 4.4 years before starting antiretroviral therapy. The TCR comes from a woman aged 25 to 39 with HIV. The V and J genes are TRBV4-1 and TRBJ1-1; 11 bases are shared with TRBD1. The CDR3 protein is CASSRTGGGTEAFF. CDR3 sequence (DNA): TGCGCCAGCAGCCGGACAGGGGGCGGCACTGAAGCTTTCTTT.